This is a list of T cell receptor beta chains from one sample in a study of cytomegalovirus exposure and HLA in healthy donors. The assay was immunoSEQ multiplex PCR, and TCRdb's table has in-frame clones only and misses some. The sample has approximately 140,000 clones, approximately 76% seen once. Input material: PBMCs. These receptor sequences come from a middle-aged man in good health and CMV-seronegative. CDR3s include the opening cysteine and the closing phenylalanine or tryptophan. The D gene is left open where the match is weak. Size values are once, few and many counts, or a class for expanded clones, and some rows have none.

16,TRBD2,TRBJ2-3,TRBV6-1,-,CASSEVTSGGTDTQYF,TGTGCCAGCAGTGAAGTCACTAGCGGGGGCACAGATACGCAGTATTTT
14,-,TRBJ2-7,TRBV6-1,-,CASSPIAGRNEQYF,TGTGCCAGCAGCCCTATCGCGGGGCGGAACGAGCAGTACTTC
13,-,TRBJ2-3,TRBV5-1,few,CASSSGSRNTQYF,TGCGCCAGCAGCTCCGGGAGTAGGAACACGCAGTATTTT
13,-,TRBJ1-2,TRBV6-6,few,CASKNSYNYGYTF,TGTGCCAGCAAAAACAGCTATAACTATGGCTACACCTTC
17,-,TRBJ2-3,TRBV7-9,few,CASSPRSGQFSTDTQYF,TGTGCCAGCAGCCCCCGGAGTGGACAGTTTAGCACAGATACGCAGTATTTT
13,TRBD1,TRBJ1-2,TRBV28,few,CASSGDRYNSYTF,TGTGCCAGCAGTGGGGACAGGTATAATAGCTACACCTTC
14,-,TRBJ2-5,TRBV4-1,-,CASSQDRGYETQYF,TGCGCCAGCAGCCAAGATCGAGGTTACGAGACCCAGTACTTC
15,TRBD1,TRBJ1-1,TRBV4-3,few,CASSQSPGTGAEAFF,TGCGCCAGCAGCCAATCTCCCGGGACAGGGGCTGAAGCTTTCTTT
13,-,TRBJ1-3,TRBV7-9,-,CASTTGSGNTIYF,TGTGCCAGCACCACAGGGTCCGGAAACACCATATATTTT
13,-,TRBJ2-3,TRBV11-1,-,CASSGGFTDTQYF,TGTGCCAGCAGCGGGGGGTTCACAGATACGCAGTATTTT
14,-,TRBJ2-7,TRBV7-9,-,CASSLGDNPYEQYF,TGTGCCAGCAGCTTAGGAGACAACCCCTACGAGCAGTACTTC
14,TRBD2,TRBJ2-1,TRBV6-4,-,CASRPSGGYNEQFF,TGTGCCAGCAGGCCTAGCGGGGGATACAATGAGCAGTTCTTC
17,-,TRBJ2-7,TRBV7-8,-,CASSLEVPGEGSYEQYF,TGTGCCAGCAGCTTAGAGGTCCCAGGGGAGGGCTCCTACGAGCAGTACTTC
15,-,TRBJ2-1,TRBV11-3,-,CASSDQGGSDNEQFF,TGTGCCAGCAGCGATCAGGGGGGCTCCGACAATGAGCAGTTCTTC
15,-,TRBJ2-7,TRBV5-1,few,CASSRIDAGSYEQYF,TGCGCCAGCAGCAGGATAGACGCAGGATCCTACGAGCAGTACTTC
18,-,TRBJ1-4,TRBV7-4,once,CASSPQPGTGETNEKLFF,TGTGCCAGCAGCCCCCAACCCGGGACGGGAGAAACTAATGAAAAACTGTTTTTT
15,-,TRBJ2-7,TRBV19,-,CASSKGWGSTYEQYF,TGTGCCAGTAGTAAAGGGTGGGGCAGCACATACGAGCAGTACTTC
14,-,TRBJ2-7,TRBV6-1,-,CASSDFSSSYEQYF,TGTGCCAGCAGTGATTTTAGCTCATCCTACGAGCAGTACTTC
16,-,TRBJ1-6,TRBV30,-,CAWSLTTFTTRRPLHF,TGTGCCTGGAGCCTAACTACCTTCACGACACGGAGGCCCCTCCACTTT
17,TRBD2,TRBJ2-1,TRBV7-9,few,CASSLGTSGRDYNEQFF,TGTGCCAGCAGCTTGGGGACTAGCGGGAGGGACTACAATGAGCAGTTCTTC
14,-,TRBJ1-3,TRBV5-4,-,CASSLGVSGNTIYF,TGTGCCAGCAGCTTGGGAGTCTCTGGAAACACCATATATTTT
14,-,TRBJ2-7,TRBV6-1,-,CASSESGRTYEQYF,TGTGCCAGCAGTGAAAGCGGCAGGACCTACGAGCAGTACTTC
16,TRBD1,TRBJ1-2,TRBV5-5,once,CASSPEAGQGGYGYTF,TGTGCCAGCAGTCCCGAGGCGGGACAGGGAGGATATGGCTACACCTTC
13,-,TRBJ1-2,TRBV6-1,-,CASSERGPYGYTF,TGTGCCAGCAGTGAACGGGGTCCCTATGGCTACACCTTC
15,-,TRBJ2-1,TRBV13,-,CASSPGILGYNEQFF,TGTGCCAGCAGCCCGGGGATTTTGGGCTACAATGAGCAGTTCTTC